The rows below give T cell receptor beta chains drawn from one sample of a study of T cell responses to AZD1222 COVID-19 vaccine. Profiling relied on immunoSEQ multiplex PCR, and the TCRdb table lists in-frame clones only, not all of them. The table shows about 86,000 clones, with over 85% occurring only once. Sample: peripheral blood, taken on day 0 of AZD1222 vaccination. The receptors were gathered from an adult in good health. Both conserved end residues are part of each CDR3. The D gene is left open where the match is weak. Only some rows state a clone size, as once, few, many or a class for expanded clones.

v_gene: TRBV9
abundance: NA
j_gene: TRBJ1-6
d_gene: TRBD1
CDR3aa: CASSVGTGGLSPLHF
CDR3nt: TGTGCCAGCAGCGTCGGGACAGGGGGTTTGTCACCCCTCCACTTT

v_gene: TRBV7-9
abundance: NA
j_gene: TRBJ2-7
d_gene: NA
CDR3aa: CASSLFASYEQYF
CDR3nt: TGTGCCAGCAGCTTATTCGCCAGCTACGAGCAGTACTTC

v_gene: TRBV2
abundance: once
j_gene: TRBJ2-7
d_gene: NA
CDR3aa: CASWRGSEQYF
CDR3nt: TGTGCCAGCTGGCGGGGCTCCGAGCAGTACTTC

v_gene: TRBV6-5
abundance: NA
j_gene: TRBJ1-2
d_gene: NA
CDR3aa: CASSFHRSKSEGYTF
CDR3nt: TGTGCCAGCAGTTTTCACAGGTCAAAGAGTGAGGGCTACACCTTC

v_gene: TRBV2
abundance: NA
j_gene: TRBJ1-4
d_gene: TRBD1
CDR3aa: CASSTQGTGAGKLFF
CDR3nt: TGTGCCAGCAGTACTCAAGGGACAGGGGCCGGGAAACTGTTTTTT

v_gene: TRBV25-1
abundance: NA
j_gene: TRBJ1-1
d_gene: NA
CDR3aa: CASSYGGGTEAFF
CDR3nt: TGTGCCAGCTCCTACGGGGGGGGGACTGAAGCTTTCTTT

v_gene: TRBV7-7
abundance: once
j_gene: TRBJ2-5
d_gene: NA
CDR3aa: CASSLVSGIGETQYF
CDR3nt: TGTGCTAGCAGCTTAGTGTCAGGAATAGGCGAGACCCAGTACTTC

v_gene: TRBV19
abundance: NA
j_gene: TRBJ1-1
d_gene: TRBD1
CDR3aa: CASRQGASGTEAFF
CDR3nt: TGTGCCAGCCGACAGGGGGCTTCGGGCACTGAAGCTTTCTTT

v_gene: TRBV7-9
abundance: NA
j_gene: TRBJ1-1
d_gene: TRBD1
CDR3aa: CASSLAGGPDAFF
CDR3nt: TGTGCCAGCAGCTTAGCAGGGGGCCCTGACGCTTTCTTT

v_gene: TRBV11-2
abundance: NA
j_gene: TRBJ2-1
d_gene: NA
CDR3aa: CASSLTVRGSYNEQFF
CDR3nt: TGTGCCAGCAGCCTGACGGTTAGGGGGTCCTACAATGAGCAGTTCTTC

v_gene: TRBV15
abundance: few
j_gene: TRBJ2-7
d_gene: NA
CDR3aa: CATSREARDSPGEQYF
CDR3nt: TGTGCCACCAGCAGAGAAGCCCGGGACTCACCGGGGGAGCAGTACTTC

v_gene: TRBV6-5
abundance: NA
j_gene: TRBJ2-7
d_gene: NA
CDR3aa: CASSYSGQGGAYEQYF
CDR3nt: TGTGCCAGCAGTTACTCAGGTCAAGGAGGGGCCTACGAGCAGTACTTC

v_gene: TRBV19
abundance: NA
j_gene: TRBJ1-3
d_gene: NA
CDR3aa: CASSNLQAGNTIYF
CDR3nt: TGTGCCAGTAGTAACCTACAGGCCGGAAACACCATATATTTT

v_gene: TRBV29-1
abundance: NA
j_gene: TRBJ1-1
d_gene: NA
CDR3aa: CSVDPGTFMNTEAFF
CDR3nt: TGCAGCGTTGATCCCGGAACCTTCATGAACACTGAAGCTTTCTTT

v_gene: TRBV29-1
abundance: NA
j_gene: TRBJ1-3
d_gene: TRBD1
CDR3aa: CSVGRGPGNTIYF
CDR3nt: TGCAGCGTAGGAAGGGGGCCTGGAAACACCATATATTTT

v_gene: TRBV6-5
abundance: NA
j_gene: TRBJ1-5
d_gene: NA
CDR3aa: CASSYAGNSNQPQHF
CDR3nt: TGTGCCAGCAGTTACGCAGGGAATAGCAATCAGCCCCAGCATTTT

v_gene: TRBV15
abundance: NA
j_gene: TRBJ2-7
d_gene: TRBD2
CDR3aa: CATSEGRGDSYEQYF
CDR3nt: TGTGCCACCAGCGAGGGACGGGGGGACTCCTACGAGCAGTACTTC

v_gene: TRBV9
abundance: NA
j_gene: TRBJ2-1
d_gene: TRBD2
CDR3aa: CASSRDYHNEQFF
CDR3nt: TGTGCCAGCAGCCGGGACTACCACAATGAGCAGTTCTTC

v_gene: TRBV27
abundance: NA
j_gene: TRBJ1-6
d_gene: NA
CDR3aa: CASSLEPDTGNSPLHF
CDR3nt: TGTGCCAGCAGCCTCGAACCGGACACGGGTAATTCACCCCTCCACTTT

v_gene: TRBV7-6
abundance: NA
j_gene: TRBJ1-1
d_gene: NA
CDR3aa: CASSPGTGANTEAFF
CDR3nt: TGTGCCAGCAGCCCCGGGACCGGGGCAAACACTGAAGCTTTCTTT

v_gene: TRBV29-1
abundance: NA
j_gene: TRBJ1-1
d_gene: NA
CDR3aa: CSGWWTEAFF
CDR3nt: TGCAGCGGTTGGTGGACTGAAGCTTTCTTT

v_gene: TRBV6-5
abundance: NA
j_gene: TRBJ1-5
d_gene: NA
CDR3aa: CASSSQRSNQPQHF
CDR3nt: TGTGCCAGCAGTTCACAGCGAAGCAATCAGCCCCAGCATTTT

v_gene: TRBV7-3
abundance: NA
j_gene: TRBJ2-2
d_gene: NA
CDR3aa: CASSLGLTNTGELFF
CDR3nt: TGTGCCAGCAGCCTCGGACTGACGAACACCGGGGAGCTGTTTTTT

v_gene: TRBV14
abundance: NA
j_gene: TRBJ2-7
d_gene: NA
CDR3aa: CASSHGTEQYF
CDR3nt: TGTGCCAGCAGCCATGGGACCGAGCAGTACTTC

v_gene: TRBV9
abundance: NA
j_gene: TRBJ2-1
d_gene: NA
CDR3aa: CASSFQGPEQFF
CDR3nt: TGTGCCAGCAGCTTTCAGGGCCCTGAGCAGTTCTTC

v_gene: TRBV11-2
abundance: NA
j_gene: TRBJ2-2
d_gene: NA
CDR3aa: CASSGRGWTTGELFF
CDR3nt: TGTGCCAGCAGCGGGAGAGGGTGGACCACCGGGGAGCTGTTTTTT

v_gene: TRBV6-1
abundance: NA
j_gene: TRBJ1-5
d_gene: TRBD1
CDR3aa: CASSERQGIQPQHF
CDR3nt: TGTGCCAGCAGTGAAAGACAGGGAATCCAGCCCCAGCATTTT

v_gene: TRBV9
abundance: NA
j_gene: TRBJ1-3
d_gene: NA
CDR3aa: CASSVGGSLSGNTIYF
CDR3nt: TGTGCCAGCAGCGTAGGTGGGTCACTCTCTGGAAACACCATATATTTT

v_gene: TRBV2
abundance: NA
j_gene: TRBJ1-3
d_gene: NA
CDR3aa: CASSEIWGNTIYF
CDR3nt: TGTGCCAGCAGTGAGATTTGGGGAAACACCATATATTTT

v_gene: TRBV7-9
abundance: few
j_gene: TRBJ2-4
d_gene: NA
CDR3aa: CASSLGPKNIQYF
CDR3nt: TGTGCCAGCAGCTTAGGTCCAAAGAACATTCAGTACTTC

v_gene: TRBV7-3
abundance: NA
j_gene: TRBJ2-3
d_gene: NA
CDR3aa: CASSRGQSTDTQYF
CDR3nt: TGTGCCAGCAGCCGTGGACAGTCCACAGATACGCAGTATTTT

v_gene: TRBV6-5
abundance: NA
j_gene: TRBJ1-5
d_gene: NA
CDR3aa: CASSYSGSQPQHF
CDR3nt: TGTGCCAGCAGTTATTCAGGGAGTCAGCCCCAGCATTTT

v_gene: TRBV12-3/TRBV12-4
abundance: NA
j_gene: TRBJ2-1
d_gene: NA
CDR3aa: CAVSSANEQFF
CDR3nt: TGTGCCGTTAGCTCCGCCAATGAGCAGTTCTTC

v_gene: TRBV6-1
abundance: once
j_gene: TRBJ1-1
d_gene: TRBD1
CDR3aa: CASSESRDRGFTFF
CDR3nt: TGTGCCAGCAGTGAGTCCCGGGACAGGGGCTTTACTTTCTTT

v_gene: TRBV27
abundance: NA
j_gene: TRBJ2-2
d_gene: NA
CDR3aa: CATGEDAGNTGELFF
CDR3nt: TGTGCCACGGGAGAGGACGCAGGGAACACCGGGGAGCTGTTTTTT

v_gene: TRBV18
abundance: NA
j_gene: TRBJ1-1
d_gene: TRBD1
CDR3aa: CASSPKTGLDTEAFF
CDR3nt: TGTGCCAGCTCACCTAAGACAGGGTTGGACACTGAAGCTTTCTTT

v_gene: TRBV11-2
abundance: NA
j_gene: TRBJ2-7
d_gene: NA
CDR3aa: CASSLQGSYEQYF
CDR3nt: TGTGCCAGCAGTCTACAGGGCTCCTACGAGCAGTACTTC

v_gene: TRBV6-1
abundance: NA
j_gene: TRBJ1-2
d_gene: NA
CDR3aa: CASSEGYGYTF
CDR3nt: TGTGCCAGCAGTGAGGGCTATGGCTACACCTTC

v_gene: TRBV5-6
abundance: NA
j_gene: TRBJ2-7
d_gene: NA
CDR3aa: CASSLTRQTEFGEQYF
CDR3nt: TGTGCCAGCAGCTTGACCCGACAGACGGAGTTCGGGGAGCAGTACTTC

v_gene: TRBV24-1
abundance: NA
j_gene: TRBJ2-7
d_gene: NA
CDR3aa: CATSDSRGSEQYF
CDR3nt: TGTGCCACCAGTGATTCCAGGGGAAGCGAGCAGTACTTC

v_gene: TRBV28
abundance: NA
j_gene: TRBJ1-2
d_gene: NA
CDR3aa: CASTAGVRGYTF
CDR3nt: TGTGCCAGCACGGCTGGGGTTCGGGGCTACACCTTC

v_gene: TRBV5-4
abundance: NA
j_gene: TRBJ1-2
d_gene: NA
CDR3aa: CASSLSQVNYGYTF
CDR3nt: TGTGCCAGCAGCTTATCCCAAGTTAACTATGGCTACACCTTC

v_gene: TRBV19
abundance: NA
j_gene: TRBJ2-2
d_gene: NA
CDR3aa: CASNGGPYTGELFF
CDR3nt: TGTGCCAGTAACGGGGGGCCCTACACCGGGGAGCTGTTTTTT

v_gene: TRBV3-1/TRBV3-2
abundance: NA
j_gene: TRBJ2-3
d_gene: NA
CDR3aa: CASSQDQRVTDTQYF
CDR3nt: TGTGCCAGCAGCCAAGATCAGAGGGTCACAGATACGCAGTATTTT

v_gene: TRBV6-5
abundance: NA
j_gene: TRBJ1-6
d_gene: TRBD1
CDR3aa: CASSYSGTALNSPLHF
CDR3nt: TGTGCCAGCAGTTACTCCGGGACAGCATTAAATTCACCCCTCCACTTT

v_gene: TRBV7-9
abundance: NA
j_gene: TRBJ2-1
d_gene: TRBD1
CDR3aa: CASSLLGQGNNEQFF
CDR3nt: TGTGCCAGCAGCCTCCTCGGACAGGGCAACAATGAGCAGTTCTTC

v_gene: TRBV18
abundance: NA
j_gene: TRBJ1-1
d_gene: NA
CDR3aa: CASSPLENTEAFF
CDR3nt: TGTGCCAGCTCACCACTGGAGAACACTGAAGCTTTCTTT

v_gene: TRBV4-1
abundance: NA
j_gene: TRBJ1-1
d_gene: NA
CDR3aa: CASSQDGGAGFTEAFF
CDR3nt: TGCGCCAGCAGCCAAGATGGGGGCGCAGGGTTCACTGAAGCTTTCTTT

v_gene: TRBV9
abundance: NA
j_gene: TRBJ2-5
d_gene: TRBD2
CDR3aa: CASSVARWGGSVETQYF
CDR3nt: TGTGCCAGCAGCGTAGCTCGATGGGGGGGGTCAGTGGAGACCCAGTACTTC

v_gene: TRBV9
abundance: once
j_gene: TRBJ2-5
d_gene: TRBD2
CDR3aa: CASSVLGLADQETQYF
CDR3nt: TGTGCCAGCAGCGTCCTGGGACTAGCGGACCAAGAGACCCAGTACTTC

v_gene: TRBV5-1
abundance: few
j_gene: TRBJ2-3
d_gene: NA
CDR3aa: CASSLEGQITDTQYF
CDR3nt: TGCGCCAGCAGCTTGGAAGGACAGATCACAGATACGCAGTATTTT

v_gene: TRBV5-1
abundance: NA
j_gene: TRBJ2-3
d_gene: NA
CDR3aa: CASSLGVTTDTQYF
CDR3nt: TGCGCCAGCAGCTTGGGGGTAACCACAGATACGCAGTATTTT

v_gene: TRBV2
abundance: NA
j_gene: TRBJ1-2
d_gene: NA
CDR3aa: CASRTGNPLCTF
CDR3nt: TGTGCCAGCAGAACCGGGAACCCTCTTTGCACCTTC